This note documents a single TCR beta chain sequence. Primers included in the PCR were 60 Vbeta and 13 Jbeta primers. The assay was immunoSEQ multiplex PCR, and TCRdb's table has in-frame clones only and misses some. The sample contains some 90,000 clones, just under 80% of which appear only once. The sample originates from a study of cytomegalovirus exposure and HLA in healthy donors. Germline V CDR1 and CDR2: LNHDA, SQIVND (reference sequence). The CDR3 has 14 residues. The germline V and J ends were trimmed by 5 bases and 5 bases, with 13 bases remaining between them. The J gene is TRBJ1-5, the V gene TRBV19; D is perhaps TRBD1 (6 bases). Sequencing used PBMCs. The clonotype originates from a woman aged 35 to 49 in good health and CMV-seronegative. CDR3 in DNA: TGTGCCAGTAGTCTCCAGGGGCGGGATCAGCCCCAGCATTTT. Amino acid sequence: CASSLQGRDQPQHF.